This TCR beta chain was sequenced during a study of blood T cell repertoires in COVID-19. Original handling: Amplification from reference gene primers served as the basis for estimated nucleated cell counts. Some clones are missing from TCRdb's copy, which holds only in-frame ones; the method was immunoSEQ multiplex PCR. V, J and clone size reflect that table, while D and trimming were determined from the DNA. There are more than 200,000 clones in the sample; roughly 80% occur only once, and less than 11% lies in the top ten. J lost 4 bases, V lost 9 bases, and 5 bases had no gene match. Germline CDR1 SEHNR, CDR2 FQNEAQ (reference sequence). CDR3 length: 12 amino acids.

This sequence originates from a woman older than 75 with acute or convalescent COVID-19. Specimen: peripheral blood. The chain uses TRBV7-9 and TRBJ1-2, with 7 bases identical to TRBD1. The CDR3 region is CASGQEFYGYTF. CDR3 in DNA: TGTGCCAGTGGACAGGAGTTCTATGGCTACACCTTC.